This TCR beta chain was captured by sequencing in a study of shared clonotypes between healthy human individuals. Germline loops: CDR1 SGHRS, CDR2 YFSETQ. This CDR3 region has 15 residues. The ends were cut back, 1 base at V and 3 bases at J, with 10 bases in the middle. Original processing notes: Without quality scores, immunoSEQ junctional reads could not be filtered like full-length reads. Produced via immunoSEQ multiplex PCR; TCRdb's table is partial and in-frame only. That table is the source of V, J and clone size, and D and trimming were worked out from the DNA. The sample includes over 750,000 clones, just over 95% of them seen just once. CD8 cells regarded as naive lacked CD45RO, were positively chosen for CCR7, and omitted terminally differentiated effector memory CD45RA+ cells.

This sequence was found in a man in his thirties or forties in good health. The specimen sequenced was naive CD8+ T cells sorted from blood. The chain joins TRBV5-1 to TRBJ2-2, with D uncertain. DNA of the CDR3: TGCGCCAGCAGCTTGTACTCTGGGGACACCGGGGAGCTGTTTTTT. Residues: CASSLYSGDTGELFF.